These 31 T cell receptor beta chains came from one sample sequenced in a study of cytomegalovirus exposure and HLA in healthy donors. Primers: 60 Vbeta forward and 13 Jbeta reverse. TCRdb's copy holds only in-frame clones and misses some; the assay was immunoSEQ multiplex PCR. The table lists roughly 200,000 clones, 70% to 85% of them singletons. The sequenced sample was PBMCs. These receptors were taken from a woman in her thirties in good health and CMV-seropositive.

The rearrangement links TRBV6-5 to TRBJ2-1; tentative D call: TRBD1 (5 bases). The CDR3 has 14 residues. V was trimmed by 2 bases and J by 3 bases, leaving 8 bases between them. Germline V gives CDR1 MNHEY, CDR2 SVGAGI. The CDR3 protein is CASSYPGNYNEQFF. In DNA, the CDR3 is TGTGCCAGCAGTTACCCAGGGAACTACAATGAGCAGTTCTTC.

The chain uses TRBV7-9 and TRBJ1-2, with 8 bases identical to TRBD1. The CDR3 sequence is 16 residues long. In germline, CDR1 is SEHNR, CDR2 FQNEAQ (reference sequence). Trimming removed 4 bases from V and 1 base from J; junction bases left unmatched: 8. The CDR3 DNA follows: TGTGCCAGCAGCTCCGGACAGGGATTGGATAACTATGGCTACACCTTC. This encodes CASSSGQGLDNYGYTF. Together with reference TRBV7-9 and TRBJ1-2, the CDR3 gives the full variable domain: DTGVSQNPRHKITKRGQNVTFRCDPISEHNRLYWYRQTLGQGPEFLTYFQNEAQLEKSRLLSDRFSAERPKGSFSTLEIQRTEQGDSAMYLCASSSGQGLDNYGYTFGSGTRLTVV.

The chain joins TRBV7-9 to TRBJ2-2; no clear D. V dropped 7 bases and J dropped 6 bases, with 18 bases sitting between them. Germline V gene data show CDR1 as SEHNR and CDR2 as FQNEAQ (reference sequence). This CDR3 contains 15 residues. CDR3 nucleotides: TGTGCCAGCAACAATCTTGGCCTTCTGGCCGGGGAGCTGTTTTTT. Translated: CASNNLGLLAGELFF.

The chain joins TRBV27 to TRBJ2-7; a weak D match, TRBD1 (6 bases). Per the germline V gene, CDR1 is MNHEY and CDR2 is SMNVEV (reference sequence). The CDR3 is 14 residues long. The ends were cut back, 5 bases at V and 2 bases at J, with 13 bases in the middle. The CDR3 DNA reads TGTGCCAGCAGTGCCCGGGACATTCCCTACGAGCAGTACTTC. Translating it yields CASSARDIPYEQYF.

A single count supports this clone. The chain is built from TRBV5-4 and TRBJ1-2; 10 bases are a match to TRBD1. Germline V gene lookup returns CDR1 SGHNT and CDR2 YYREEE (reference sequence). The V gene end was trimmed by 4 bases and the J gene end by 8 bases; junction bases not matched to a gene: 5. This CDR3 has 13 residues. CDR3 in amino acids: CASSPGTGVGYTF. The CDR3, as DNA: TGTGCCAGCAGCCCCGGGACAGGGGTGGGCTACACCTTC.

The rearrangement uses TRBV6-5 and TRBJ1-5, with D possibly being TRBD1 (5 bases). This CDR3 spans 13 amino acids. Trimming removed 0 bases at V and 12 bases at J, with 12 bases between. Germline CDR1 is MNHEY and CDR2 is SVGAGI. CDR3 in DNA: TGTGCCAGCAGTTACTCCCCGGGGGATGACCAGCATTTT. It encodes CASSYSPGDDQHF.

The CDR3: CASSSRREATGELFF. CDR3 DNA: TGTGCCAGCAGCTCGAGAAGGGAGGCCACCGGGGAGCTGTTTTTT. The chain carries TRBV13 and TRBJ2-2; perhaps TRBD2 as D (6 bases). The V and J ends lost 4 bases and 4 bases respectively, with 13 bases between them. The length of the CDR3 is 15 residues. Per the germline V gene, CDR1 is PRHDT and CDR2 is FYEKMQ (reference sequence).

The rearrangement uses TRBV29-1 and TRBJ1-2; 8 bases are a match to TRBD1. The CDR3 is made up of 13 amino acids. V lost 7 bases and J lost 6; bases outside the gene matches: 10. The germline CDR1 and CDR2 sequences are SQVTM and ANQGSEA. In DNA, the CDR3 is TGCAGCGCCGGACCCCAGGGGGCACATGGCTACACCTTC. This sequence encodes CSAGPQGAHGYTF.

CDR3 amino acids: CASSLSEQGHGYTF. The CDR3 coding sequence is TGTGCCAGCAGCTTGAGCGAGCAGGGGCATGGCTACACCTTC. J is TRBJ1-2 and V is TRBV5-6, with a tentative D call TRBD1 (6 bases). The V gene lost 1 base and the J gene lost 6 bases, with 13 bases spanning the gap. CDR1 and CDR2 from the germline V gene are SGHDT and YYEEEE. This CDR3 contains 14 residues. Based on the CDR3 plus reference TRBV5-6 and TRBJ1-2, the full variable domain is DAGVTQSPTHLIKTRGQQVTLRCSPKSGHDTVSWYQQALGQGPQFIFQYYEEEERQRGNFPDRFSGHQFPNYSSELNVNALLLGDSALYLCASSLSEQGHGYTFGSGTRLTVV.

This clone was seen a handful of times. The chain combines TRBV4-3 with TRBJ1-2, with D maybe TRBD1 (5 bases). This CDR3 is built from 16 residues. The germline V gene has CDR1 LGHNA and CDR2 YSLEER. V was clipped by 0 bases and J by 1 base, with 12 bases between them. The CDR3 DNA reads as TGCGCCAGCAGCCAAGATGCCCGGGGGTTTAACTATGGCTACACCTTC. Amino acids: CASSQDARGFNYGYTF.

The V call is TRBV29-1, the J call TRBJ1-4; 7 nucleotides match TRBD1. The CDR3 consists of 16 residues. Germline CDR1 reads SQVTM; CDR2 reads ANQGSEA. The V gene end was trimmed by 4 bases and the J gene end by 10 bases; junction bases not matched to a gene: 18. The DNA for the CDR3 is TGCAGCGTTGGGCCACAGGGGACGACCAGCCTTGGAAAACTGTTTTTT. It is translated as CSVGPQGTTSLGKLFF.

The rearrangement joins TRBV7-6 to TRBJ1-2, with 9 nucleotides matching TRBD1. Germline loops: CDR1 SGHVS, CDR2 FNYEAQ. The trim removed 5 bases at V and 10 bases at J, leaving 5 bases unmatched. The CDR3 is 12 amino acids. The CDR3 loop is CASSKDRGIYTF. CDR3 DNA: TGTGCCAGCAGCAAAGACAGGGGGATCTACACCTTC.

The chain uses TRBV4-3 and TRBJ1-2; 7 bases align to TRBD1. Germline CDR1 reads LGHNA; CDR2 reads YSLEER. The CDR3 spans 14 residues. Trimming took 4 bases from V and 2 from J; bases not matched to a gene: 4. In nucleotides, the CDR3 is TGCGCCAGCAGCCGTAGGGACAGCAACTATGGCTACACCTTC. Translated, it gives CASSRRDSNYGYTF.

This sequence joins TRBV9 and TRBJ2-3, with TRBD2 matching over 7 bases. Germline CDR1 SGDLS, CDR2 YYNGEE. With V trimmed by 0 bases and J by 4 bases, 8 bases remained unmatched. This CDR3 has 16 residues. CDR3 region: CASSVEASGLSDTQYF. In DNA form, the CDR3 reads TGTGCCAGCAGCGTAGAGGCTAGCGGCCTGTCAGATACGCAGTATTTT.

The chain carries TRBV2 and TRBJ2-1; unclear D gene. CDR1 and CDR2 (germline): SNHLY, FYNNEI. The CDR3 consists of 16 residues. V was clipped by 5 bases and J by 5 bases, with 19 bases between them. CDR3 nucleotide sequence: TGTGCCAGCAGTCCCCCCCTTAAGCTAGGCGACAATGAGCAGTTCTTC. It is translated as CASSPPLKLGDNEQFF.

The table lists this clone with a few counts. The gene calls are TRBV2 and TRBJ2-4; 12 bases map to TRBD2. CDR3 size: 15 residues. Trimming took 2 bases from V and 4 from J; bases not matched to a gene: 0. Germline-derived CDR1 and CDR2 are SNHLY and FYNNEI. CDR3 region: CASSELAGGKNIQYF. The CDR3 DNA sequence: TGTGCCAGCAGTGAACTAGCGGGAGGGAAAAACATTCAGTACTTC.

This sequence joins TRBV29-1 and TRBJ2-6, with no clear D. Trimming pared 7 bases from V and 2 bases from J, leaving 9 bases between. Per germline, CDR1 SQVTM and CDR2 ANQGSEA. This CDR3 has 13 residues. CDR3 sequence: CSALSAGANVLTF. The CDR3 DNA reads TGCAGCGCCCTCTCAGCTGGGGCCAACGTCCTGACTTTC.

The chain's CDR3 is CASSPLVVPSGRRNEQFF. The CDR3 bases are TGCGCCAGCAGCCCTCTAGTCGTCCCTAGCGGGAGGCGAAATGAGCAGTTCTTC. This chain joins TRBV4-1 and TRBJ2-1; 11 bases are shared with TRBD2. This CDR3 contains 18 residues. V shed 4 bases and J 7 bases; nucleotides not matched to a gene: 15. CDR1 and CDR2 from the germline V gene are MGHRA and YSYEKL.

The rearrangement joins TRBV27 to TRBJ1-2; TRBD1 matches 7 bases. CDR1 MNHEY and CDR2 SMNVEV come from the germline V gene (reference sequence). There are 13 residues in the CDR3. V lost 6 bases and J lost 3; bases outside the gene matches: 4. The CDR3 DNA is TGTGCCAGCAGGCCCAGGGGGGACTATGGCTACACCTTC. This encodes CASRPRGDYGYTF.

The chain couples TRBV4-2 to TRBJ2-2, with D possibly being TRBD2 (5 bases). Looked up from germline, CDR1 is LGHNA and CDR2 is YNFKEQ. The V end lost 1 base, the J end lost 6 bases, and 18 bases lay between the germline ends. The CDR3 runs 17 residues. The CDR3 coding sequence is TGTGCCAGCAGCCAAGGTGGAGTGGGGAGAGTACCCGGGGAGCTGTTTTTT. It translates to CASSQGGVGRVPGELFF.

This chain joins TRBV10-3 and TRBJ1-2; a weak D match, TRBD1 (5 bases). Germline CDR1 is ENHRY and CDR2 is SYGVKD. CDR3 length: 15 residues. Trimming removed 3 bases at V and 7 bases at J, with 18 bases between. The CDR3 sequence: CAISDPQVGSSGYTF. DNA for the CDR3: TGTGCCATCAGTGACCCACAGGTAGGGTCGAGTGGCTACACCTTC.

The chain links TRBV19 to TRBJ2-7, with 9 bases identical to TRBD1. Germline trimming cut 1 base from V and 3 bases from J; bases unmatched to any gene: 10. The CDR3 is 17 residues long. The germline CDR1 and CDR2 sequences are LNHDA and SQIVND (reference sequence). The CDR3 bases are TGTGCCAGTAGTATAGTGGGTACGGGACAGGGAAGCTACGAGCAGTACTTC. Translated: CASSIVGTGQGSYEQYF.

The CDR3 bases are TGTGCCAGCGTCCGGGGACAGGGGGCGTACGAGCAGTACTTC. Its translation is CASVRGQGAYEQYF. The chain recombines TRBV7-9 with TRBJ2-7, with 12 bases identical to TRBD1. CDR3 size: 14 residues. Germline assignment: CDR1 SEHNR and CDR2 FQNEAQ (reference sequence). Losses at the gene ends were 8 bases for V and 4 bases for J; bases not matched to a gene: 6. The full variable domain, in which reference TRBV7-9 and TRBJ2-7 provide the parts outside the CDR3, is DTGVSQNPRHKITKRGQNVTFRCDPISEHNRLYWYRQTLGQGPEFLTYFQNEAQLEKSRLLSDRFSAERPKGSFSTLEIQRTEQGDSAMYLCASVRGQGAYEQYFGPGTRLTVT.

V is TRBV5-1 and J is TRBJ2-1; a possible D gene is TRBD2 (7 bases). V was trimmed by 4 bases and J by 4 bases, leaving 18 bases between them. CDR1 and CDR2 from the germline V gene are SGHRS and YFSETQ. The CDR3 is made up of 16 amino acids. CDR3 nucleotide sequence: TGCGCCAGCAGCACGGAGGGGGGGGCCGGGTACAATGAGCAGTTCTTC. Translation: CASSTEGGAGYNEQFF.

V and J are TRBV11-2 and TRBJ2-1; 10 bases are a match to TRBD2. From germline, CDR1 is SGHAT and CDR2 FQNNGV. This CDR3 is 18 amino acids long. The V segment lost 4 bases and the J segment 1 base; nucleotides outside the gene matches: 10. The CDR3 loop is CASSSGASGSGSYNEQFF. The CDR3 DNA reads TGTGCCAGCAGCTCAGGGGCTAGCGGGAGTGGGTCCTACAATGAGCAGTTCTTC.

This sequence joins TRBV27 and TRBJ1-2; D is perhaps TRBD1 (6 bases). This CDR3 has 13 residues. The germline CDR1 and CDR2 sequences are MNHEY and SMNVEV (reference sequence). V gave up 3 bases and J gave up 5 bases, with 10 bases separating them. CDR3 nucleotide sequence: TGTGCCAGCAGTTTTGCAGGGACATATGGCTACACCTTC. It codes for CASSFAGTYGYTF.

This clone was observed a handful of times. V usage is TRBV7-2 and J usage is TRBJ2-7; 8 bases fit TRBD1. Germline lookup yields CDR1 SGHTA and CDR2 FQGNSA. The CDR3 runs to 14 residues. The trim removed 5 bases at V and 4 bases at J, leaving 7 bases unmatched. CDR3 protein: CASSGAGGIYEQYF. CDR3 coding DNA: TGTGCCAGCAGCGGAGCAGGGGGCATTTACGAGCAGTACTTC.

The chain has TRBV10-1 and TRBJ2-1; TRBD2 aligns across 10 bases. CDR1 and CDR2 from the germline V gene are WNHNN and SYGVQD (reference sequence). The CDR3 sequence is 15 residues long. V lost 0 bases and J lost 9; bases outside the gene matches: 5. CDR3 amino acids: CASSESAGGSGEQFF. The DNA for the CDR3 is TGCGCCAGCAGTGAGTCAGCGGGGGGGTCGGGTGAGCAGTTCTTC.

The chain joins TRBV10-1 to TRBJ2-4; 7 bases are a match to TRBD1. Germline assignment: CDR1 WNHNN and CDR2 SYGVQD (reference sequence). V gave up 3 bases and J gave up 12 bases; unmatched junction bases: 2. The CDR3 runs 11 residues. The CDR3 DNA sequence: TGCGCCAGCAGTGAAGGGGGCGCTCAGTACTTC. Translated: CASSEGGAQYF.

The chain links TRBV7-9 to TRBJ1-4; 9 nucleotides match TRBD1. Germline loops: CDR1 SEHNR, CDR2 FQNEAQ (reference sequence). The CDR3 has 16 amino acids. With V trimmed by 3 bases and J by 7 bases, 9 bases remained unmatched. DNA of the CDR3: TGTGCCAGCAGCTTGAGGGACAGGGCGGAGGGTGAAAAACTGTTTTTT. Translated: CASSLRDRAEGEKLFF.

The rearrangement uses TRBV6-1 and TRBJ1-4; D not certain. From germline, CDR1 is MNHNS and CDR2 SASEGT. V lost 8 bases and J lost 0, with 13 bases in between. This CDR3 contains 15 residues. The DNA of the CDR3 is TGTGCCAGCGCGGCCTCCAGAGCAACTAATGAAAAACTGTTTTTT. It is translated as CASAASRATNEKLFF.